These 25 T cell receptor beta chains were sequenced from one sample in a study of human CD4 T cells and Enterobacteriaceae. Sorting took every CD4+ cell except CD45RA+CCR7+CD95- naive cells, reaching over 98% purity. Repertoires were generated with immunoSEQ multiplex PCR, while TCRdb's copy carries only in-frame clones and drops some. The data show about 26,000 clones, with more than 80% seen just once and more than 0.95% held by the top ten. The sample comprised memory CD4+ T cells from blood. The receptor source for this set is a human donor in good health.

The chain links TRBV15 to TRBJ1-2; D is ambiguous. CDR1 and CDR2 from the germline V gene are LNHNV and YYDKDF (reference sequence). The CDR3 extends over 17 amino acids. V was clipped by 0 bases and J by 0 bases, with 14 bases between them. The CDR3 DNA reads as TGTGCCACCAGCAGAGATGGAGGCAGACCCGCTAACTATGGCTACACCTTC. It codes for CATSRDGGRPANYGYTF.

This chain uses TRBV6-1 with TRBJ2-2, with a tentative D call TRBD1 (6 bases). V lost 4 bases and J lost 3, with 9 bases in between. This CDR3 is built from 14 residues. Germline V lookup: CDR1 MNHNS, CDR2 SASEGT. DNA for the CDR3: TGTGCCAGCAGTGGGTACAGGGACACCGGGGAGCTGTTTTTT. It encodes CASSGYRDTGELFF.

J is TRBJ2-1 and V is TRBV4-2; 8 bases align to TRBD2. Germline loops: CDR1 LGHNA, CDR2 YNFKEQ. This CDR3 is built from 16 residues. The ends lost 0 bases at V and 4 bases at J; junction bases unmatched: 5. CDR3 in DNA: TGTGCCAGCAGCCAAGATACAGCGGGGGCTTACAATGAGCAGTTCTTC. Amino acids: CASSQDTAGAYNEQFF.

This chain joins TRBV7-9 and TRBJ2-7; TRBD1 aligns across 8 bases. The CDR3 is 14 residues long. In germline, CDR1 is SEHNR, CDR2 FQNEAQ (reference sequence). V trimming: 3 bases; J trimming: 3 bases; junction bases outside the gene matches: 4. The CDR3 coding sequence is TGTGCCAGCAGCTTTAGCGGACAGGGCTACGAGCAGTACTTC. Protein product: CASSFSGQGYEQYF.

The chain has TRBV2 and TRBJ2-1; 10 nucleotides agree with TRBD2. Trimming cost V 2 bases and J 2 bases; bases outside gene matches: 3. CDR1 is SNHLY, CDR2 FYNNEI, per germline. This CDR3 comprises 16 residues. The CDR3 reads CASSEKSGGAYNEQFF. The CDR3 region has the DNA TGTGCCAGCAGTGAAAAGAGCGGGGGGGCCTACAATGAGCAGTTCTTC.

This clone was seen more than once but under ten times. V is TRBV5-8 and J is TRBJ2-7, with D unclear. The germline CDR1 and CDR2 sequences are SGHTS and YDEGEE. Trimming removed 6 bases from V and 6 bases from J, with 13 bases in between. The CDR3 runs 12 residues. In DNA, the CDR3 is TGTGCCAGCACTCCCCGGTGGAGCGAGCAGTACTTC. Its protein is CASTPRWSEQYF.

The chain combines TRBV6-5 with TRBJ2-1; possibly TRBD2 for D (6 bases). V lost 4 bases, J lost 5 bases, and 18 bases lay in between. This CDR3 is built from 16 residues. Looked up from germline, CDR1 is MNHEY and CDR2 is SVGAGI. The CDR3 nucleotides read TGTGCCAGCAGTTTTCCCACTAGCCTCCAAGACAATGAGCAGTTCTTC. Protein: CASSFPTSLQDNEQFF.

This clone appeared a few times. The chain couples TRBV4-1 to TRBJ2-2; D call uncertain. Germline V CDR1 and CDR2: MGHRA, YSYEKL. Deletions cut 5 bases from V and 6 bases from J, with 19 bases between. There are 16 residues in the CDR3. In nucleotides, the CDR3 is TGCGCCAGCAGCTCGAACACCTTTTTCGAGCCCGGGGAGCTGTTTTTT. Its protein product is CASSSNTFFEPGELFF.

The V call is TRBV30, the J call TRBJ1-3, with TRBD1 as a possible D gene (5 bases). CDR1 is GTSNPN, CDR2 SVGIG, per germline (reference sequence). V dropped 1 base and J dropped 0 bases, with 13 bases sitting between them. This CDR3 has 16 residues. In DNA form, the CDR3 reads TGTGCCTGGAGTGACTTTGGACAAAACTCTGGAAACACCATATATTTT. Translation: CAWSDFGQNSGNTIYF.

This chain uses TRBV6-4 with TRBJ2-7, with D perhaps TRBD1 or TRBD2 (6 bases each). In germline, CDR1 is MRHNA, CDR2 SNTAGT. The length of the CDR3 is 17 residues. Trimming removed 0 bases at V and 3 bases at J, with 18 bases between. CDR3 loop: CASSDSNRGDSDYEQYF. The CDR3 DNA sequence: TGTGCCAGCAGTGACTCGAATAGGGGGGACTCAGACTACGAGCAGTACTTC.

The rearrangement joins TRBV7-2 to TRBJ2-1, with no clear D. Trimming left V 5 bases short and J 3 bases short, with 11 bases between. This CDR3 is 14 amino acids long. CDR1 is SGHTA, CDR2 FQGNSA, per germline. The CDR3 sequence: CASSGRASYNEQFF. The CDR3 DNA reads TGTGCCAGCAGCGGCCGGGCGAGCTACAATGAGCAGTTCTTC. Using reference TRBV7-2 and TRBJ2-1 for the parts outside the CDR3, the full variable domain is GAGVSQSPSNKVTEKGKDVELRCDPISGHTALYWYRQSLGQGLEFLIYFQGNSAPDKSGLPSDRFSAERTGGSVSTLTIQRTQQEDSAVYLCASSGRASYNEQFFGPGTRLTVL.

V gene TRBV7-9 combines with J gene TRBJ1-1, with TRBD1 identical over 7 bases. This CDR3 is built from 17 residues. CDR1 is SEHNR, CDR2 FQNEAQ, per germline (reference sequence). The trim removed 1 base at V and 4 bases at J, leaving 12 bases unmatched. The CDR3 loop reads CASSLGPETGFGTEAFF. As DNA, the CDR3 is TGTGCCAGCAGCTTAGGTCCCGAGACAGGGTTCGGCACTGAAGCTTTCTTT.

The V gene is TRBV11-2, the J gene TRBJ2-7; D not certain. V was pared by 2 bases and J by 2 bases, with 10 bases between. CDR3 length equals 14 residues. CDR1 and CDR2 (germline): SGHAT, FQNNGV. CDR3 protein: CASSLLSRTYEQYF. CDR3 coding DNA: TGTGCCAGCAGCTTACTCTCCAGGACCTACGAGCAGTACTTC.

In DNA, the CDR3 is TGTGCCAGCAGCCAAGAGACCGGGAGGGCCAAAAACATTCAGTACTTC. It specifies CASSQETGRAKNIQYF. The chain has TRBV4-2 and TRBJ2-4; TRBD2 matches at 7 bases. Germline V gives CDR1 LGHNA, CDR2 YNFKEQ. With 0 bases clipped from V and 1 base from J, the junction kept 3 bases outside the gene matches. The CDR3 contains 16 residues.

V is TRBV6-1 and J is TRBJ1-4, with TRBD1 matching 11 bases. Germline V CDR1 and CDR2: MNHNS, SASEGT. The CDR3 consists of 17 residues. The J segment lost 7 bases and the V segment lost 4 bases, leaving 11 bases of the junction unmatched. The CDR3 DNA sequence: TGTGCCAGCAGTGCAAAAGGACAGGGGGCATTTGGTGAAAAACTGTTTTTT. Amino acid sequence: CASSAKGQGAFGEKLFF.

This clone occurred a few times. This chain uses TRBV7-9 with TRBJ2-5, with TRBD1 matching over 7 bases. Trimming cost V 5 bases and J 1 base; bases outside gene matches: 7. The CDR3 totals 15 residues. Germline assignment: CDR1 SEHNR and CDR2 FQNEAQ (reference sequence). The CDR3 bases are TGTGCCAGCAGCCTTTGGGACAGCACCCAAGAGACCCAGTACTTC. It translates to CASSLWDSTQETQYF.

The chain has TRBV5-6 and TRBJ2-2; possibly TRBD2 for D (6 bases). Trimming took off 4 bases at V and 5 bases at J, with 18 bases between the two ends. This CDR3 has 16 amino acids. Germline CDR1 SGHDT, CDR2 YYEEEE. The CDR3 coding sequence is TGTGCCAGCAGCGCCCGCCCCCGGGGAGGTACCGGGGAGCTGTTTTTT. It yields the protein CASSARPRGGTGELFF. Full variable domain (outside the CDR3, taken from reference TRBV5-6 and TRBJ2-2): DAGVTQSPTHLIKTRGQQVTLRCSPKSGHDTVSWYQQALGQGPQFIFQYYEEEERQRGNFPDRFSGHQFPNYSSELNVNALLLGDSALYLCASSARPRGGTGELFFGEGSRLTVL.

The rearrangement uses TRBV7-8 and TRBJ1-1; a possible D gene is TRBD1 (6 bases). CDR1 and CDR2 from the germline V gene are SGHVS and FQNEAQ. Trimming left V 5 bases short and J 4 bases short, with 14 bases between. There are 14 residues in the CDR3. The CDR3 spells CASSIQQGSTEAFF. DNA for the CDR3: TGTGCCAGCAGCATCCAACAGGGTTCCACTGAAGCTTTCTTT.

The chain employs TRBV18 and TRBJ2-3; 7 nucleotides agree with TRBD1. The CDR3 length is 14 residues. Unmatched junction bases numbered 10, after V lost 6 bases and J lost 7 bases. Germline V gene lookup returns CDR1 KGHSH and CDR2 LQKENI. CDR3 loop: CASSGDRDMNTQYF. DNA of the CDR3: TGTGCCAGCTCCGGAGACAGGGATATGAATACGCAGTATTTT.

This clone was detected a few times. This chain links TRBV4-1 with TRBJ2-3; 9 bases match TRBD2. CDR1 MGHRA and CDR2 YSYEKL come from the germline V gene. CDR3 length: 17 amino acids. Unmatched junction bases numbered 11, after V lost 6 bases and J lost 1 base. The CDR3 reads CASRTRLAEGGTDTQYF. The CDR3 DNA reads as TGCGCCAGCAGAACAAGACTAGCGGAGGGGGGCACAGATACGCAGTATTTT.

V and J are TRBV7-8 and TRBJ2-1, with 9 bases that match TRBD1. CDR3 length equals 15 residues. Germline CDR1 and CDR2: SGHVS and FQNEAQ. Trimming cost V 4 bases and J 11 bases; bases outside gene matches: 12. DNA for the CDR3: TGTGCCAGCAGCTCCGGGGACAGGGCCTCCCCTAAGCAGTTCTTC. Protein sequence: CASSSGDRASPKQFF.

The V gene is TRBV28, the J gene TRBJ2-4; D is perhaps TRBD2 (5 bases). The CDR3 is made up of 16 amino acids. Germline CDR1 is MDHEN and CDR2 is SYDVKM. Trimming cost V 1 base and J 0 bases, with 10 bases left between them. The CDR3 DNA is TGTGCCAGCAGTTTATTTCAGCGGACAGCCAAAAACATTCAGTACTTC. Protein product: CASSLFQRTAKNIQYF.

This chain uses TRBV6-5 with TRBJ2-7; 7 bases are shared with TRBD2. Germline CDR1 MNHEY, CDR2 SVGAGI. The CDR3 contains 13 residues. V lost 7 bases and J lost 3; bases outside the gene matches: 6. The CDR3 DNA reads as TGTGCCAGCATCACCCCGGGGGGCTACGAGCAGTACTTC. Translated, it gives CASITPGGYEQYF.

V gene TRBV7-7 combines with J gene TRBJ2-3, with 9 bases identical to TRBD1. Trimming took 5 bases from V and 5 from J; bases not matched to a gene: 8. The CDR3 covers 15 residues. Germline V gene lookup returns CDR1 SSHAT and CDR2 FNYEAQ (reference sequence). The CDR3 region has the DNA TGTGCCAGCAGCCGAGAGCCGGGACAGGGAGATACGCAGTATTTT. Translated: CASSREPGQGDTQYF.

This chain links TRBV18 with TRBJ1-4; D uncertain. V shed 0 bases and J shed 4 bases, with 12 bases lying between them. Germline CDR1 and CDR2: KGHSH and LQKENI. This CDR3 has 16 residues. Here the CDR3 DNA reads TGTGCCAGCTCACCACCCGAGGCCGGTTTTAATGAAAAACTGTTTTTT. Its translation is CASSPPEAGFNEKLFF.